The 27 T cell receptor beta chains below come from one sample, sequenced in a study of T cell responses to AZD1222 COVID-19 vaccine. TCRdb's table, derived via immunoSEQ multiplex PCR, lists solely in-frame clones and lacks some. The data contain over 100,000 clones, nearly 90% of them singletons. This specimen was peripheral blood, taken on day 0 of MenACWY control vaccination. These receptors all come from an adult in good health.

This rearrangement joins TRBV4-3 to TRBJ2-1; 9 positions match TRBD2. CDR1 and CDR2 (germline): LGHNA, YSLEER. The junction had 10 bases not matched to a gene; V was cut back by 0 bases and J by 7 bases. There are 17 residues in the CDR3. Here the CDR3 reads CASSQDPSGNPLNEQFF. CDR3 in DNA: TGCGCCAGCAGCCAAGACCCTAGCGGGAACCCTCTTAATGAGCAGTTCTTC.

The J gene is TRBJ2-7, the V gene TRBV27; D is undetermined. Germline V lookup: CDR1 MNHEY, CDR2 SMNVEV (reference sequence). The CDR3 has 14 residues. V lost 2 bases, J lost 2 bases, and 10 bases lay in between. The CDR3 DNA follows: TGTGCCAGCAGTTTAGGGCGGACCACCTACGAGCAGTACTTC. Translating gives CASSLGRTTYEQYF.

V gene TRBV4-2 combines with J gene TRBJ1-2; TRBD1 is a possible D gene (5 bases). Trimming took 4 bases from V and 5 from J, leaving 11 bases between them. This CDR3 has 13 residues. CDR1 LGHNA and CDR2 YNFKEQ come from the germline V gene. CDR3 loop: CASSPTGRYGYTF. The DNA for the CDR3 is TGTGCCAGCAGCCCTACGGGGCGGTATGGCTACACCTTC.

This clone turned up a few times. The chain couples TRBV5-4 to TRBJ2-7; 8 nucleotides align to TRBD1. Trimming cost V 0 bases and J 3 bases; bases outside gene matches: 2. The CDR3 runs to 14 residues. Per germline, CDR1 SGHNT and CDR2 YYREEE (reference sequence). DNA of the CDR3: TGTGCCAGCAGCTTGGGACAGGGGAGCTACGAGCAGTACTTC. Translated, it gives CASSLGQGSYEQYF.

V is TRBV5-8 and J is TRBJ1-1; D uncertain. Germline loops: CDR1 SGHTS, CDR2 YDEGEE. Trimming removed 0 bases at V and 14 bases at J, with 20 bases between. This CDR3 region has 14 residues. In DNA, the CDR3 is TGTGCCAGCAGCTTGGCCGGGGAGACCGTCCCGGTATTCTTT. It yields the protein CASSLAGETVPVFF. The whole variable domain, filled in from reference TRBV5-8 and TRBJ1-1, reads EAGVTQSPTHLIKTRGQQATLRCSPISGHTSVYWYQQALGLGLQFLLWYDEGEERNRGNFPPRFSGRQFPNYSSELNVNALELEDSALYLCASSLAGETVPVFFGQGTRLTVV.

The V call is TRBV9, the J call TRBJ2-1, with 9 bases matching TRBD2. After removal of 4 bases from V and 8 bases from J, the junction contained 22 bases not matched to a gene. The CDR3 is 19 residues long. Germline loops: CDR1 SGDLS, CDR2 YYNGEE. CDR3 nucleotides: TGTGCCAGCAGCCCTACTGTTCCGGGACTAGCAACGGCTTTCGATGAGCAGTTCTTC. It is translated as CASSPTVPGLATAFDEQFF.

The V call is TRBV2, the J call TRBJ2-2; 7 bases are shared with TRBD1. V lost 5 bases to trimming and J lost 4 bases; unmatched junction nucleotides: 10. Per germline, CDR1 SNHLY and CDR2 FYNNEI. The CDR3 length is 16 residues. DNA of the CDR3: TGTGCCAGCAGTAGACAGGGAGCCCCCAGCACCGGGGAGCTGTTTTTT. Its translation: CASSRQGAPSTGELFF.

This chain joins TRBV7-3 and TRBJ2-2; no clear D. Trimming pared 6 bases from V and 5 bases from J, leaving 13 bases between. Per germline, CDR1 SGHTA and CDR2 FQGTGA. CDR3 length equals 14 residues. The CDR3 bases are TGTGCCAGCAGGGTGGGTCCTGGGACCGGGGAGCTGTTTTTT. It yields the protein CASRVGPGTGELFF.

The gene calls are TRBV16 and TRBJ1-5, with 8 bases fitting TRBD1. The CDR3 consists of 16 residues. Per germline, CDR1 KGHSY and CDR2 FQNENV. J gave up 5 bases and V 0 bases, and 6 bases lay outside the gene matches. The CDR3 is CASSQSVDRGDQPQHF. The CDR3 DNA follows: TGTGCCAGCAGCCAATCTGTTGACAGGGGAGATCAGCCCCAGCATTTT. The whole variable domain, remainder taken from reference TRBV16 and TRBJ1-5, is GEEVAQTPKHLVRGEGQKAKLYCAPIKGHSYVFWYQQVLKNEFKFLISFQNENVFDETGMPKERFSAKCLPNSPCSLEIQATKLEDSAVYFCASSQSVDRGDQPQHFGDGTRLSIL.

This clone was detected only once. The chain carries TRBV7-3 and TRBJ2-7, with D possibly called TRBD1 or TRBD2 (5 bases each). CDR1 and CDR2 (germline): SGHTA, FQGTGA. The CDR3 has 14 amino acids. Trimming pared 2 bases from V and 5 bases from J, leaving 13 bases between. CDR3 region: CASSLSVVGDEQYF. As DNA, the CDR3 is TGTGCCAGCAGCTTATCGGTTGTGGGGGACGAGCAGTACTTC.

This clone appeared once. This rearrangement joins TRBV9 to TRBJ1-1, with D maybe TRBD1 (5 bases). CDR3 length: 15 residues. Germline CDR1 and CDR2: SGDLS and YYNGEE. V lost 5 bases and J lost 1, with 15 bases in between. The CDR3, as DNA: TGTGCCAGCAGGGACCCGGGACGGCCGAACACTGAAGCTTTCTTT. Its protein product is CASRDPGRPNTEAFF.

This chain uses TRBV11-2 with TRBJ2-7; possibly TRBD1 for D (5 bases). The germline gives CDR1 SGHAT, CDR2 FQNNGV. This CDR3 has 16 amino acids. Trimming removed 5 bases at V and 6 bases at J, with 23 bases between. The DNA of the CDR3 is TGTGCCAGCAGCAAAACCGGGTGGGCAGGGCGTGTCGAGCAGTACTTC. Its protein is CASSKTGWAGRVEQYF.

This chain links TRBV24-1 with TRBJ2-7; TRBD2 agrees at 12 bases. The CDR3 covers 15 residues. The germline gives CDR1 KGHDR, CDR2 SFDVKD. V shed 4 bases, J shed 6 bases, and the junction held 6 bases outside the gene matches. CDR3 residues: CATSDPTSGGSEQYF. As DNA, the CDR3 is TGTGCCACCAGTGACCCGACTAGCGGGGGCAGCGAGCAGTACTTC.

Here the CDR3 DNA reads TGTGCCAGCAGCCTTAGGACAGGGCGGGGTGAAAAACTGTTTTTT. Translating it yields CASSLRTGRGEKLFF. The chain carries TRBV3-1 (or the pseudogene TRBV3-2) and TRBJ1-4; 8 positions agree with TRBD1. This CDR3 region has 15 residues. V lost 4 bases and J lost 7; bases outside the gene matches: 8. The germline V gene has CDR1 LGHDT and CDR2 YNNKEL (reference sequence).

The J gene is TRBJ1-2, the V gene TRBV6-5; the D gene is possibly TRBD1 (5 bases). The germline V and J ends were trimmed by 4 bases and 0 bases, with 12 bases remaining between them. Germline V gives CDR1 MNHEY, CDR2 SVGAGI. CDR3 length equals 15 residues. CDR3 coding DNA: TGTGCCAGCAGTTTGGGGCATCTATCTAACTATGGCTACACCTTC. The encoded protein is CASSLGHLSNYGYTF.

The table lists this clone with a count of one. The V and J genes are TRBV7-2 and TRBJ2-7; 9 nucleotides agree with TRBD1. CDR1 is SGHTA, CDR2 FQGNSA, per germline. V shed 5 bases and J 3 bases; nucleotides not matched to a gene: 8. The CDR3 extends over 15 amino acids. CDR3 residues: CASSPPGTGFYEQYF. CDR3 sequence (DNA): TGTGCCAGCAGCCCCCCCGGGACAGGGTTCTACGAGCAGTACTTC.

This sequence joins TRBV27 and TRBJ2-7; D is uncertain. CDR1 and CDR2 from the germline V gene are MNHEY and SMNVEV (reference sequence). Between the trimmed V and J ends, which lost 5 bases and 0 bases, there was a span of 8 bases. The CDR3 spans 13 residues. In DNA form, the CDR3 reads TGTGCCAGCAGTCCTCACCCCTCCTACGAGCAGTACTTC. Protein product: CASSPHPSYEQYF.

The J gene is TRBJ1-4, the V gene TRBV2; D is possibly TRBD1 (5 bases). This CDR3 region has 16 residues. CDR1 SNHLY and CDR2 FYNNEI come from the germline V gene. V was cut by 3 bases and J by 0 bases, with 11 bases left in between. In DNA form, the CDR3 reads TGTGCCAGCAGTGAGGTCAGGGTGGCAACTAATGAAAAACTGTTTTTT. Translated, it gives CASSEVRVATNEKLFF.

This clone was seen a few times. The DNA of the CDR3 is TGTGCCAGCAGTTCTTCAAGAATCAAAGGACAGGAAAGGGAAAAACTGTTTTTT. Translated, it gives CASSSSRIKGQEREKLFF. The rearrangement links TRBV28 to TRBJ1-4; 7 bases map to TRBD1. The J segment lost 8 bases and the V segment lost 4 bases, leaving 19 bases of the junction unmatched. CDR1 is MDHEN, CDR2 SYDVKM, per germline. The CDR3 has 18 amino acids.

The CDR3 DNA reads TGTGCCAGCAGCCCGACCCACGGGGAGGGGGTCGGCGAGCAGTACTTC. Residues: CASSPTHGEGVGEQYF. The chain uses TRBV11-1 and TRBJ2-7; weak D call: TRBD2 (7 bases). The CDR3 loop spans 16 amino acids. Germline-derived CDR1 and CDR2 are SGHAT and FQDESV (reference sequence). The ends were cut back, 5 bases at V and 6 bases at J, with 23 bases in the middle.

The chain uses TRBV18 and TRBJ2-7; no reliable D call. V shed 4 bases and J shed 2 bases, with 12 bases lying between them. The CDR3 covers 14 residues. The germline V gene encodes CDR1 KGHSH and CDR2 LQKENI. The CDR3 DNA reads TGTGCCAGCTCACGGGGTGCACTTACCTACGAGCAGTACTTC. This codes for CASSRGALTYEQYF.

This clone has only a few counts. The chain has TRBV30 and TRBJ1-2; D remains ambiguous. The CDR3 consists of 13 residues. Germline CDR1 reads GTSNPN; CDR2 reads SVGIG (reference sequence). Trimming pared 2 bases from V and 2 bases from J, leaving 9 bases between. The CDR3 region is CAWSTLRNYGYTF. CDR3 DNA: TGTGCCTGGAGTACTCTGCGGAACTATGGCTACACCTTC.

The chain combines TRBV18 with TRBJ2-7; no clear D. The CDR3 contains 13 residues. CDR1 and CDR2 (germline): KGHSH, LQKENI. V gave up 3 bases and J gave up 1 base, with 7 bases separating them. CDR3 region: CASSPDQSYEQYF. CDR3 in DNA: TGTGCCAGCTCACCCGACCAGTCCTACGAGCAGTACTTC. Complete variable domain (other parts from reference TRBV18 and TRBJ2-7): NAGVMQNPRHLVRRRGQEARLRCSPMKGHSHVYWYRQLPEEGLKFMVYLQKENIIDESGMPKERFSAEFPKEGPSILRIQQVVRGDSAAYFCASSPDQSYEQYFGPGTRLTVT.

Here the CDR3 reads CASSWSWGNTEAFF. The CDR3 DNA reads TGTGCCAGTAGCTGGTCCTGGGGGAACACTGAAGCTTTCTTT. V and J are TRBV19 and TRBJ1-1; D gene ambiguous. Trimming left V 6 bases short and J 1 base short, with 12 bases between. Germline V lookup: CDR1 LNHDA, CDR2 SQIVND (reference sequence). The CDR3 extends over 14 amino acids.

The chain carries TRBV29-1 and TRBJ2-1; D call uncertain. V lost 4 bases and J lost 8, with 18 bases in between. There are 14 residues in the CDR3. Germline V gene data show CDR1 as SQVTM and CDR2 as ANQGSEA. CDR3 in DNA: TGCAGCGTTGGAACCCCGGCCAAGTGGGATGAGCAGTTCTTC. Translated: CSVGTPAKWDEQFF.

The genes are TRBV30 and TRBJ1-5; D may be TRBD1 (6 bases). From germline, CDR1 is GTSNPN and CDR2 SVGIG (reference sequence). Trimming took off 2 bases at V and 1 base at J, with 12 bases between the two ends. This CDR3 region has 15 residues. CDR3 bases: TGTGCCTGGAGTATATGGGGGGCAAGCAATCAGCCCCAGCATTTT. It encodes CAWSIWGASNQPQHF.

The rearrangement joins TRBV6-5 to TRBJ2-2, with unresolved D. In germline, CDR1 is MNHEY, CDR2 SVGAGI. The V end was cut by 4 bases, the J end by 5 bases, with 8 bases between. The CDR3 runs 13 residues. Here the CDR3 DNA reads TGTGCCAGCAGTTCTACACGAACCGGGGAGCTGTTTTTT. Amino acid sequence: CASSSTRTGELFF.